The rows below give T cell receptor beta chains drawn from one sample of a study of blood T cell repertoires in COVID-19. Assay used: immunoSEQ multiplex PCR; TCRdb lists only in-frame clones, some missing. Here the sample spans fewer than 200,000 clones, about 87% being singletons. Sequenced material: peripheral blood. The source is a woman aged 45 to 65 with acute or convalescent COVID-19. Each CDR3 is given with its conserved first and last residue. Fields, in order: V gene, J gene, clone size, D gene, CDR3 protein, CDR3 DNA. A D gene is named only where the DNA matches it firmly. Some rows mark clone size as missing; the rest say once, few, many or name a class of expanded clone.

V: TRBV12-5; J: TRBJ2-7; size: .; D: .; CDR3: CASGLTIEQYF; DNA: TGTGCTAGTGGTTTGACTATCGAGCAGTACTTC
V: TRBV27; J: TRBJ2-1; size: once; D: .; CDR3: CASSSGLRNEQFF; DNA: TGTGCCAGCAGTTCTGGACTCCGAAATGAGCAGTTCTTC
V: TRBV19; J: TRBJ1-1; size: .; D: TRBD1; CDR3: CASSMRTGPMNTEAFF; DNA: TGTGCCAGTAGTATGCGGACAGGCCCGATGAACACTGAAGCTTTCTTT
V: TRBV19; J: TRBJ1-2; size: .; D: .; CDR3: CASKPQGGYGYTF; DNA: TGTGCCAGTAAACCACAGGGTGGCTATGGCTACACCTTC
V: TRBV5-1; J: TRBJ2-3; size: .; D: TRBD2; CDR3: CASSVEGGSGASTDTQYF; DNA: TGCGCCAGCAGCGTAGAAGGCGGTAGCGGGGCTAGCACAGATACGCAGTATTTT
V: TRBV29-1; J: TRBJ1-2; size: .; D: .; CDR3: CSVSRDSKGGYTF; DNA: TGCAGCGTTTCCCGGGACTCGAAAGGTGGCTACACCTTC
V: TRBV12-5; J: TRBJ1-2; size: .; D: .; CDR3: CATQRDYGYTF; DNA: TGTGCTACCCAGAGGGACTATGGCTACACCTTC
V: TRBV11-2; J: TRBJ2-1; size: .; D: .; CDR3: CASSSGSGYNEQFF; DNA: TGTGCCAGCAGCTCGGGGTCGGGGTACAATGAGCAGTTCTTC
V: TRBV24-1; J: TRBJ1-2; size: .; D: .; CDR3: CATEPPDRHRTRYGYTF; DNA: TGTGCCACCGAACCGCCCGACAGACACCGTACCAGATATGGCTACACCTTC
V: TRBV7-2; J: TRBJ1-2; size: .; D: .; CDR3: CATSEGSANYGYTF; DNA: TGTGCCACTAGTGAGGGATCAGCTAACTATGGCTACACCTTC
V: TRBV5-1; J: TRBJ2-5; size: .; D: TRBD1; CDR3: CASSLVLAGQGGTQYF; DNA: TGCGCCAGCAGCTTGGTTCTAGCGGGACAGGGGGGGACCCAGTACTTC
V: TRBV5-4; J: TRBJ2-2; size: .; D: .; CDR3: CATLRGTNTGELFF; DNA: TGTGCCACCCTGAGGGGGACGAACACCGGGGAGCTGTTTTTT
V: TRBV29-1; J: TRBJ2-7; size: .; D: .; CDR3: CSVLLESTYEQYF; DNA: TGCAGCGTTCTTCTTGAGTCGACCTACGAGCAGTACTTC
V: TRBV7-2; J: TRBJ1-2; size: .; D: .; CDR3: CAQGQTNYGYTF; DNA: TGTGCCCAGGGCCAGACAAACTATGGCTACACCTTC
V: TRBV5-4; J: TRBJ2-3; size: .; D: .; CDR3: CASSLGALTTDTQYF; DNA: TGTGCCAGCAGCTTGGGGGCCTTGACCACAGATACGCAGTATTTT
V: TRBV6-2/TRBV6-3; J: TRBJ1-6; size: .; D: .; CDR3: CASSYPAVAPRSYNSPLHF; DNA: TGTGCCAGCAGTTACCCGGCGGTGGCCCCACGCTCCTATAATTCACCCCTCCACTTT
V: TRBV30; J: TRBJ1-2; size: once; D: .; CDR3: CAWTWGDYGYTF; DNA: TGTGCCTGGACTTGGGGCGACTATGGCTACACCTTC
V: TRBV5-4; J: TRBJ1-1; size: once; D: TRBD1; CDR3: CASSTALVQGAGTEAFF; DNA: TGTGCCAGCAGCACGGCCCTAGTACAGGGGGCGGGCACTGAAGCTTTCTTT
V: TRBV11-2; J: TRBJ1-5; size: .; D: .; CDR3: CASSGGGNQPQHF; DNA: TGTGCCAGCAGCGGGGGAGGGAACCAGCCCCAGCATTTT
V: TRBV18; J: TRBJ1-4; size: .; D: .; CDR3: CASSGNTNEKLFF; DNA: TGTGCCAGCTCGGGCAACACTAATGAAAAACTGTTTTTT
V: TRBV7-9; J: TRBJ1-5; size: .; D: .; CDR3: CASSPTGISQPQHF; DNA: TGTGCCAGCAGCCCTACAGGGATAAGTCAGCCCCAGCATTTT
V: TRBV7-3; J: TRBJ2-2; size: once; D: TRBD2; CDR3: CASSLLAGGNTGELFF; DNA: TGTGCCAGCAGCCTACTAGCGGGGGGTAACACCGGGGAGCTGTTTTTT
V: TRBV5-1; J: TRBJ2-5; size: .; D: TRBD2; CDR3: CASSLSLAGETQYF; DNA: TGCGCCAGCAGCTTAAGTCTAGCGGGAGAGACCCAGTACTTC
V: TRBV5-1; J: TRBJ1-2; size: .; D: TRBD1; CDR3: CASSADREGYTF; DNA: TGCGCCAGCAGCGCGGACAGGGAAGGCTACACCTTC
V: TRBV29-1; J: TRBJ1-4; size: .; D: .; CDR3: CSVLPPGEKLFF; DNA: TGCAGCGTTTTGCCGCCGGGTGAAAAACTGTTTTTT
V: TRBV5-1; J: TRBJ1-6; size: .; D: .; CDR3: CASSLNPGAYPPIDSPLHF; DNA: TGCGCCAGCAGCTTAAACCCAGGGGCATATCCCCCGATAGATTCACCCCTCCACTTT
V: TRBV9; J: TRBJ1-1; size: .; D: .; CDR3: CASSVAGQNTEAFF; DNA: TGTGCCAGCAGTGTTGCGGGGCAGAACACTGAAGCTTTCTTT
V: TRBV30; J: TRBJ1-1; size: .; D: .; CDR3: CAWSVRPAVLEAFF; DNA: TGTGCCTGGAGTGTACGCCCGGCGGTCCTCGAGGCTTTCTTT
V: TRBV7-6; J: TRBJ2-1; size: .; D: .; CDR3: CASSLGAPSYNEQFF; DNA: TGTGCCAGCAGCCTAGGGGCCCCCTCCTACAATGAGCAGTTCTTC